This T cell receptor beta chain was sequenced during a study of Ad26.COV2.S vaccination and SARS-CoV-2 variants. The data were produced by immunoSEQ multiplex PCR, yet TCRdb's version contains in-frame clones alone and is incomplete. The sample carries under 550,000 clones, approximately 87% recorded once. The CDR3 contains 18 residues. Germline assignment: CDR1 SGDLS and CDR2 YYNGEE. The ends lost 0 bases at V and 3 bases at J; junction bases unmatched: 12. Treatment indicated: 15 to 20 received Ad26.COV2.S at low or high dose, single or two shots; roughly five received placebo; per-sample allocation not given. It was on day 63 after the first vaccine or placebo injection that samples were taken.

This rearrangement joins TRBV9 to TRBJ2-1; 7 bases match TRBD2. Specimen: peripheral blood, collected in a trial of Ad26.COV2.S vaccine versus placebo. This TCR derives from a person aged 18 to 59 who received the Ad26.COV2.S COVID-19 vaccine or a placebo. CDR3 sequence (DNA): TGTGCCAGCAGCGTAGCGACCGGTCCCGGGACTATCTACAATGAGCAGTTCTTC. Translating it yields CASSVATGPGTIYNEQFF.